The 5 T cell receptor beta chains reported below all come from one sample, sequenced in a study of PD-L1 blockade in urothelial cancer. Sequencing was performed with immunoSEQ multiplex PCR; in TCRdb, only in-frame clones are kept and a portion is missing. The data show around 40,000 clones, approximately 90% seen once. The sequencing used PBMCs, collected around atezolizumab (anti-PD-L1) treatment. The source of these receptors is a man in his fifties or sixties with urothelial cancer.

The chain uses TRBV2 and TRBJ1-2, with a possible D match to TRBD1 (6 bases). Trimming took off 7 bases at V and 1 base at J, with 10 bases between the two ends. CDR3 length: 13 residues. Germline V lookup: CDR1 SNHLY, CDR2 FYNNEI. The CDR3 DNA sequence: TGTGCCAGCATCAGGGGCCTTAACTATGGCTACACCTTC. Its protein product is CASIRGLNYGYTF.

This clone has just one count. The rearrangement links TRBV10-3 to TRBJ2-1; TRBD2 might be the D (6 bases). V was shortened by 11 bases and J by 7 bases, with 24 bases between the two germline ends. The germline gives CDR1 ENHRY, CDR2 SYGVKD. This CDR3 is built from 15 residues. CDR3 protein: CAVRFGRDPQNEQFF. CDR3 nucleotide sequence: TGTGCCGTTCGTTTCGGGCGGGACCCTCAAAATGAGCAGTTCTTC.

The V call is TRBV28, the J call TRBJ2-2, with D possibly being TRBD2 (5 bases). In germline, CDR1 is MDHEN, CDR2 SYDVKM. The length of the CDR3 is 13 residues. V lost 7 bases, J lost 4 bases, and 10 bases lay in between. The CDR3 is CASKTAGTGELFF. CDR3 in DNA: TGTGCCAGCAAAACGGCGGGCACCGGGGAGCTGTTTTTT.

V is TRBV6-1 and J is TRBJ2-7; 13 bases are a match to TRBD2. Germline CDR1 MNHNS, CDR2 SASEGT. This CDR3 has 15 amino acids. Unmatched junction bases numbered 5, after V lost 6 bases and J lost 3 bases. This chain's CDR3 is CASSEGLAGHYEQYF. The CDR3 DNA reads TGTGCCAGCAGCGAGGGACTAGCGGGACACTACGAGCAGTACTTC.

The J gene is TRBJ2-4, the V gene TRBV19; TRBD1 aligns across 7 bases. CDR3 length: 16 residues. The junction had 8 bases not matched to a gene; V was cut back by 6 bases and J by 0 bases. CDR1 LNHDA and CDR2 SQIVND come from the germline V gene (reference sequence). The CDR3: CASSVQGQGAKNIQYF. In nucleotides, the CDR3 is TGTGCCAGTAGCGTACAGGGGCAAGGAGCCAAAAACATTCAGTACTTC. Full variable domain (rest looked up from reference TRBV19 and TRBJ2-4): DGGITQSPKYLFRKEGQNVTLSCEQNLNHDAMYWYRQDPGQGLRLIYYSQIVNDFQKGDIAEGYSVSREKKESFPLTVTSAQKNPTAFYLCASSVQGQGAKNIQYFGAGTRLSVL.